The present TCR beta chain was sequenced within a study of T cell responses to AZD1222 COVID-19 vaccine. The CDR3 extends over 14 amino acids. Trimming at V came to 5 bases and at J to 5 bases, leaving 5 bases not matched to a gene. The germline gives CDR1 LNHDA, CDR2 SQIVND (reference sequence). Clones were read by immunoSEQ multiplex PCR, and TCRdb kept only the in-frame ones, dropping some. The table lists 77,000 or so clones, roughly nine tenths of them singletons, with 5.5% to 9% in the top ten. The sequence derives from an adult in good health. Sequencing used peripheral blood, obtained on day 0 of MenACWY control vaccination. The chain combines TRBV19 with TRBJ1-4; 7 bases are a match to TRBD1. CDR3 sequence: CASSAGTANEKLFF. CDR3 in DNA: TGTGCCAGTAGTGCCGGGACAGCCAATGAAAAACTGTTTTTT.